This TCR beta chain was recovered during a study of post-analysis software for immune sequencing data. Study at large: Courses of disease covered relapsing-remitting, secondary progressive and progressive-relapsing multiple sclerosis.

Concerning this clonotype: Antigen unknown.

V shed 4 bases and J 7 bases; nucleotides not matched to a gene: 10. This CDR3 region has 16 residues. Germline lookup yields CDR1 SGHTA and CDR2 FQGTGA. Overall study results and limits: Controls' normalized Chao1 diversity significantly exceeded that of multiple sclerosis patients. Batch-matched samples strongly co-clustered by F measure. Included in a set of a handful of TRBV segments more frequent in patients than controls were TRBV5-6, TRBV5-1 and TRBV20-1.

cDNA libraries of TCR beta carried unique molecular identifiers. Between roughly 0.9 and 11 million T cells gave rise to some 470,000 cDNA molecules. TCRdb independently ran MiXCR on the PCR reads; one entry per CDR3 protein. The repertoire holds 800,000 to 950,000 distinct CDR3 sequences, with under 70% as singletons. This clonotype was obtained from a girl aged 5-17 years with multiple sclerosis. Material: blood. This chain uses TRBV7-3 with TRBJ2-1, with 10 bases fitting TRBD2. The CDR3 DNA reads TGTGCCAGCAGCTGGGGAAGCGGGGGGGCGTTTAATGAGCAGTTCTTC. This translates into CASSWGSGGAFNEQFF.